This T cell receptor (beta chain) stems from a study of radiation and T cells in renal cell carcinoma. Study-level points and caveats: Top tumor clonotypes rose in blood 2 weeks post-radiation, then contracted.

Details on this clone: Its antigen is currently unknown.

The time point was: blood 4 weeks post-SBRT, at nephrectomy. Treatment reported: 15 Gy SBRT to primary tumor, nephrectomy 4 weeks later. Nephrectomy followed 15 Gy stereotactic body radiation by 4 weeks. Radiation-treated patients gave blood at baseline, week 2 and week 4. The tumor was a clear cell renal cell carcinoma. Some clones are missing from TCRdb's copy, which holds only in-frame ones; the method was immunoSEQ multiplex PCR. The data show about 170,000 clones, about nine tenths seen once. This CDR3 contains 13 residues. Trimming pared 5 bases from V and 3 bases from J, leaving 10 bases between. Per the germline V gene, CDR1 is SGHNT and CDR2 is YENEEA.

The sequences come from blood, collected from a patient whose treatment included radiotherapy and nephrectomy. This receptor was obtained from a woman in her forties or fifties with renal cell carcinoma. V usage is TRBV11-3 and J usage is TRBJ1-1; perhaps TRBD1 as D (5 bases). CDR3 nucleotides: TGTGCCAGCAGCCATGACAGCTACACTGAAGCTTTCTTT. Protein: CASSHDSYTEAFF.